This T cell receptor beta chain originates from a study of Tregs in tolerant kidney transplant recipients. Study-wide points: Donor-specific Treg expansion exceeded global Treg expansion in tolerant patients, suggesting antigen drive. Nucleotide sequences could not be compared across some patients' samples due to primer changes.

Mixed chimerism was transient after nonmyeloablative marrow transplants from related graft donors. Unstimulated Tregs (CD4+CD25+CD127-) and CD4+CD25- non-Tregs were sorted from PBMCs. Turning to this clone: Its target is unknown.

Germline CDR1 SGDLS, CDR2 YYNGEE. The length of the CDR3 is 15 residues. After removal of 4 bases from V and 7 bases from J, the junction contained 9 bases not matched to a gene. Generated by immunoSEQ multiplex PCR, the TCRdb table keeps only in-frame clones and is missing some. The sample contains 40,000 to 50,000 clones, about 92% of which appear only once. This clonotype originated in a human patient who received a combined kidney and bone marrow transplant. T cells may partly derive from the graft donor. V is TRBV9 and J is TRBJ2-2; 8 bases agree with TRBD2. Sequencing was performed on CD8+ T cells from blood (PBMCs), taken 12 months after the transplant. CDR3 sequence (DNA): TGTGCCAGCAGCCCACGCCCGGGGGGGGTCGGGGAGCTGTTTTTT. It codes for CASSPRPGGVGELFF.